This T cell receptor beta chain originates from a study of blood T cell repertoires in COVID-19. Generated by immunoSEQ multiplex PCR, the TCRdb table keeps only in-frame clones and is missing some. The data hold 400,000 to 550,000 clones, with roughly 91% observed a single time. This TCR was recovered from a woman in her twenties or thirties with acute or convalescent COVID-19. The specimen was peripheral blood.

This chain's CDR3 is CAISKDRGDQPQHF. In DNA form, the CDR3 reads TGTGCCATCAGTAAGGACAGGGGGGATCAGCCCCAGCATTTT. The gene calls are TRBV10-3 and TRBJ1-5; 10 bases agree with TRBD1. V lost 5 bases and J lost 5; bases outside the gene matches: 3. The V gene's germline CDR1 is ENHRY and CDR2 SYGVKD. CDR3 length: 14 amino acids.